The 24 T cell receptor beta chains below come from one sample, sequenced in a study of vaccination and CD4 T cells after COVID-19. The Oncomine TCR Beta short-read assay was applied to DNA of cultured CD4+ T cells. TCRdb analysed the PCR reads with MiXCR anew, one entry per CDR3 protein. The sample shows under 25,000 distinct CDR3 sequences, 60% of them seen only once. The antigens of these receptors remain unknown. Treatment: roughly 10-day PBMC culture with coronavirus spike peptide pools or control peptides (ViraFEST assay). The sample in question was CD4+ T cells from blood, cultured in vitro, obtained after SARS-CoV-2 vaccination. The receptors derive from a human donor who received a COVID-19 vaccine.

The rearrangement links TRBV29-1 to TRBJ1-2; a possible D gene is TRBD1 (5 bases). Germline loops: CDR1 SQVTM, CDR2 ANQGSEA. V was trimmed by 3 bases and J by 8 bases, leaving 7 bases between them. The CDR3 covers 10 residues. This CDR3 is CSVDRDGYTF. The CDR3 region has the DNA TGCAGCGTTGATCGGGACGGCTACACCTTC. The complete variable domain, with remaining parts taken from reference TRBV29-1 and TRBJ1-2, reads SAVISQKPSRDICQRGTSLTIQCQVDSQVTMMFWYRQQPGQSLTLIATANQGSEATYESGFVIDKFPISRPNLTFSTLTVSNMSPEDSSIYLCSVDRDGYTFGSGTRLTVV.

This chain joins TRBV20-1 and TRBJ2-5; perhaps TRBD2 as D (6 bases). The CDR3 spans 12 residues. Germline V gene sequence: CDR1 DFQATT, CDR2 SNEGSKA (reference sequence). Between the trimmed V and J ends, which lost 6 bases and 2 bases, there was a span of 10 bases. Here the CDR3 DNA reads TGCAGTGCGAGGACTATTCAAGAGACCCAGTACTTC. As protein: CSARTIQETQYF.

This clonotype was counted only a few times. The chain has TRBV7-3 and TRBJ2-3; D is unclear. With 1 base removed from V and 4 bases from J, the gap between germline ends came to 9 bases. Germline CDR1 reads SGHTA; CDR2 reads FQGTGA. This CDR3 has 14 amino acids. This chain's CDR3 is CASSLRHSADTQYF. The CDR3 DNA reads TGTGCCAGCAGCTTAAGGCACAGCGCAGATACGCAGTATTTT.

The chain carries TRBV20-1 and TRBJ2-3; a possible D gene is TRBD2 (5 bases). V was cut by 2 bases and J by 0 bases, with 12 bases left in between. The CDR3 covers 15 residues. From germline, CDR1 is DFQATT and CDR2 SNEGSKA (reference sequence). CDR3 bases: TGCAGTGCTAGATCGCCTAGCCGGAGCACAGATACGCAGTATTTT. Translating gives CSARSPSRSTDTQYF.

J is TRBJ1-2 and V is TRBV20-1; D call uncertain. Germline CDR1 DFQATT, CDR2 SNEGSKA (reference sequence). The V gene lost 1 base and the J gene lost 4 bases, with 10 bases spanning the gap. This CDR3 has 13 amino acids. The CDR3 reads CSARAMNTYGYTF. CDR3 in DNA: TGCAGTGCTAGAGCCATGAATACCTATGGCTACACCTTC.

V usage is TRBV30 and J usage is TRBJ2-3, with D possibly matching TRBD2 (6 bases). Germline V gene lookup returns CDR1 GTSNPN and CDR2 SVGIG (reference sequence). This CDR3 comprises 15 residues. The V end was cut by 0 bases, the J end by 2 bases, with 12 bases between. The DNA for the CDR3 is TGTGCCTGGAGTGTACGGGGGACCTACACAGATACGCAGTATTTT. Translating it yields CAWSVRGTYTDTQYF.

The sample holds a few counts of this clonotype. The chain carries TRBV6-1 and TRBJ1-5; 7 bases agree with TRBD1. The CDR3 is 15 residues long. V dropped 2 bases and J dropped 6; count of bases not matched to a gene: 7. Germline CDR1 and CDR2: MNHNS and SASEGT. In nucleotides, the CDR3 is TGTGCCAGCAGTGAATTTAGTCCAGGGGGTCAGCCCCAGCATTTT. It codes for CASSEFSPGGQPQHF.

The V gene is TRBV18, the J gene TRBJ1-2; 8 positions match TRBD1. Germline CDR1 and CDR2: KGHSH and LQKENI. The CDR3 covers 16 residues. The V and J ends lost 3 bases and 8 bases, in that order; junction bases with no gene match: 14. DNA for the CDR3: TGTGCCAGCTCACCCTCTGGAGGACAGGGAATGGAGGGCTACACCTTC. It codes for CASSPSGGQGMEGYTF.

The rearrangement uses TRBV30 and TRBJ1-4; 7 bases line up with TRBD1. The V gene end was trimmed by 1 base and the J gene end by 5 bases; junction bases not matched to a gene: 4. Germline CDR1 is GTSNPN and CDR2 is SVGIG (reference sequence). The length of the CDR3 is 14 residues. CDR3: CAWSEGRGNEKLFF. CDR3 bases: TGTGCCTGGAGTGAGGGCAGGGGGAATGAAAAACTGTTTTTT. The entire variable domain, with the rest obtained from reference TRBV30 and TRBJ1-4, is as follows: SQTIHQWPATLVQPVGSPLSLECTVEGTSNPNLYWYRQAAGRGLQLLFYSVGIGQISSEVPQNLSASRPQDRQFILSSKKLLLSDSGFYLCAWSEGRGNEKLFFGSGTQLSVL.

V gene TRBV20-1 combines with J gene TRBJ2-5; 8 nucleotides agree with TRBD1. Per the germline V gene, CDR1 is DFQATT and CDR2 is SNEGSKA (reference sequence). This CDR3 is built from 15 residues. Trimming at V came to 4 bases and at J to 5 bases, leaving 12 bases not matched to a gene. The CDR3 DNA sequence: TGCAGTGCTAAAGGTGGCAGGGGGCTGGAGGAGACCCAGTACTTC. This gives the protein CSAKGGRGLEETQYF.

The CDR3 DNA sequence: TGTGCCACCCAACAGGGAACCGGAGAGACCCAGTACTTC. Protein sequence: CATQQGTGETQYF. The J gene is TRBJ2-5, the V gene TRBV10-3, with TRBD1 as a possible D gene (6 bases). Per the germline V gene, CDR1 is ENHRY and CDR2 is SYGVKD. Trimming stripped 10 bases from V and 4 bases from J, with 16 bases between. The CDR3 runs 13 residues.

This clonotype was counted once. The rearrangement links TRBV6-1 to TRBJ2-5, with TRBD1 matching over 8 bases. The CDR3 loop spans 14 amino acids. Germline assignment: CDR1 MNHNS and CDR2 SASEGT. V shed 6 bases, J shed 2 bases, and the junction held 5 bases outside the gene matches. Written as DNA, the CDR3 is TGTGCCAGCAGCTTCGACAGGGGACAAGAGACCCAGTACTTC. Protein: CASSFDRGQETQYF.

The gene calls are TRBV18 and TRBJ1-6, with no clear D. Trimming took off 3 bases at V and 8 bases at J, with 17 bases between the two ends. The CDR3 consists of 16 residues. The V gene's germline CDR1 is KGHSH and CDR2 LQKENI. In DNA, the CDR3 is TGTGCCAGCTCACCTGAAAAGGGCAGCCGATATTCACCCCTCCACTTT. It encodes CASSPEKGSRYSPLHF.

This clonotype occurred once. The CDR3 reads CASSPLGPPQDTQYF. Here the CDR3 DNA reads TGTGCCAGCTCACCTCTGGGACCCCCACAGGATACGCAGTATTTT. The chain recombines TRBV18 with TRBJ2-3; D assignment may be TRBD1 or TRBD2 (5 bases each). CDR1 KGHSH and CDR2 LQKENI come from the germline V gene. The CDR3 has 15 amino acids. V dropped 3 bases and J dropped 6 bases, with 16 bases sitting between them.

The chain links TRBV30 to TRBJ1-5, with 7 bases matching TRBD1. Germline-derived CDR1 and CDR2 are GTSNPN and SVGIG (reference sequence). J gave up 1 base and V 0 bases, and 6 bases lay outside the gene matches. The length of the CDR3 is 16 residues. CDR3 DNA sequence: TGTGCCTGGAGTGTAGGGACAGCTTTAAGCAATCAGCCCCAGCATTTT. This encodes CAWSVGTALSNQPQHF.

Notes on this clonotype: One end of the junction varies from germline; a read error may be responsible. The V and J genes are TRBV10-3 and TRBJ2-1, with 8 bases fitting TRBD2. Germline values: CDR1 ENHRY, CDR2 SYGVKD. The CDR3 contains 13 residues. CDR3 nucleotides: TGTGCCATCAGTGAGTCTGGGACTAGTGATGAGATCTTC. Translation: CAISESGTSDEIF.

DNA for the CDR3: TGTGCCATCAGAGAAGGGGGGTCTAGCACAGATACGCAGTATTTT. This encodes CAIREGGSSTDTQYF. The chain uses TRBV10-3 and TRBJ2-3, with D perhaps given as TRBD1 or TRBD2 (6 bases each). This CDR3 contains 15 residues. Trimming left V 6 bases short and J 0 bases short, with 13 bases between. The V gene's germline CDR1 is ENHRY and CDR2 SYGVKD.

The chain joins TRBV19 to TRBJ2-7, with D perhaps TRBD1 or TRBD2 (5 bases each). The V gene lost 4 bases and the J gene lost 2 bases, with 12 bases spanning the gap. The CDR3 consists of 14 residues. Germline CDR1 and CDR2: LNHDA and SQIVND (reference sequence). Here the CDR3 reads CASSTYPGPYEQYF. Here the CDR3 DNA reads TGTGCCAGTAGTACGTACCCGGGGCCCTACGAGCAGTACTTC.

This chain uses TRBV12-3 or TRBV12-4 with TRBJ1-5; D unclear. V lost 3 bases to trimming and J lost 0 bases, with 12 bases between them. This CDR3 region has 16 residues. CDR3 in DNA: TGTGCCAGCAGTTTTATCGCGTCGCATAGCAATCAGCCCCAGCATTTT. Translated, it gives CASSFIASHSNQPQHF.

The chain carries TRBV6-1 and TRBJ2-3; tentative D call: TRBD1 (6 bases). In germline, CDR1 is MNHNS, CDR2 SASEGT. The CDR3 is made up of 16 amino acids. Deletions cut 8 bases from V and 0 bases from J, with 18 bases between. Here the CDR3 DNA reads TGTGCCAGCCGAATAGACCGGGACACGAGCACAGATACGCAGTATTTT. It is translated as CASRIDRDTSTDTQYF.

V gene TRBV19 combines with J gene TRBJ2-2; D unclear. Looked up from germline, CDR1 is LNHDA and CDR2 is SQIVND (reference sequence). Trimming took 7 bases from V and 5 from J, leaving 17 bases between them. The CDR3 totals 15 residues. CDR3 DNA: TGTGCCAGTACCCCCCGTCCCCTAGTAACCGGGGAGCTGTTTTTT. Translation: CASTPRPLVTGELFF.

The chain employs TRBV2 and TRBJ1-1, with TRBD1 as a possible D gene (6 bases). Trimming pared 6 bases from V and 5 bases from J, leaving 19 bases between. Germline V lookup: CDR1 SNHLY, CDR2 FYNNEI. The CDR3 contains 15 residues. The CDR3 nucleotides read TGTGCCAGCAGGACTTATCTCATCAGGGGAACTGAAGCTTTCTTT. This sequence encodes CASRTYLIRGTEAFF.

The gene calls are TRBV6-1 and TRBJ2-2, with 7 bases aligning to TRBD2. The ends lost 7 bases at V and 7 bases at J; junction bases unmatched: 6. The CDR3 has 13 residues. Germline loops: CDR1 MNHNS, CDR2 SASEGT. The CDR3 sequence is CASTIPGGGELFF. The CDR3 bases are TGTGCCAGCACTATACCGGGGGGCGGGGAGCTGTTTTTT.

This clonotype was detected only a few times. The chain employs TRBV27 and TRBJ1-2; D remains ambiguous. The V end lost 4 bases, the J end lost 4 bases, and 7 bases lay between the germline ends. The CDR3 runs to 12 residues. CDR1 MNHEY and CDR2 SMNVEV come from the germline V gene (reference sequence). The CDR3 sequence: CASSSGSYGYTF. CDR3 DNA sequence: TGTGCCAGCAGTTCGGGATCCTATGGCTACACCTTC.